This T cell receptor (beta chain) derives from a study of T cell repertoires in cytomegalovirus infection. Trimming shortened V by 3 bases and J by 3 bases, and 12 bases separated the two germline ends. The CDR3 length is 15 residues. CDR1 is SGHAT, CDR2 FQNNGV, per germline. This clonotype came up a few times. TCRdb itself ran the reads through MiXCR, one entry per CDR3 protein. The sample lists around 530,000 distinct CDR3 sequences, approximately 16% occurring once. The chain links TRBV11-2 to TRBJ2-1; tentatively, D is TRBD2 (6 bases). The receptor was derived from a human donor in good health (CMV status not recorded). Some clones in this sample may be carry-over from other donors' samples. Sequencing input: CD8+ T cells from PBMCs. Here the CDR3 DNA reads TGTGCCAGCAGCTTGGAGACTAGAGGCTACAATGAGCAGTTCTTC. Translating it yields CASSLETRGYNEQFF.